This record looks at one TCR beta chain sequence and its context. The target antigen is unknown. Germline assignment: CDR1 SNHLY and CDR2 FYNNEI. With 6 bases removed from V and 12 bases from J, the gap between germline ends came to 18 bases. CDR3 length equals 12 residues. These data come from a study of blood T cells in healthy people across ages. Study-wide results and caveats: Diversity of TCR beta per million T cells declined in a roughly linear way with age.

The authors ran a second PCR of 7 to 11 cycles using a sample-barcoded 5' primer and a J-beta primer mix. From the 5' RACE reads, TCRdb called clonotypes with MiXCR, one entry per CDR3 protein. The sample has fewer than 800,000 distinct CDR3 sequences; about 21% are singletons. Sequenced: blood. This sequence originates from an older man in good health. The V gene is TRBV2, the J gene TRBJ2-7; D call uncertain. The CDR3 loop reads CASSQEGQHTYF. The DNA of the CDR3 is TGTGCCAGCAGCCAAGAAGGCCAGCATACGTACTTC. Together with reference TRBV2 and TRBJ2-7, the CDR3 gives the full variable domain: EPEVTQTPSHQVTQMGQEVILRCVPISNHLYFYWYRQILGQKVEFLVSFYNNEISEKSEIFDDQFSVERPDGSNFTLKIRSTKLEDSAMYFCASSQEGQHTYFGPGTRLTVT.